The clone carrying this T cell receptor beta chain came up many times. Its antigen is still unknown. The sample originates from a study of T cell repertoires in cytomegalovirus infection. The wider study: Shared public TCR beta signatures pointed to both CMV infection and a matching HLA type. Study results and caveats: Accumulated public TCR beta family frequency recognized individuals carrying CMV together with the relevant HLA. HLA-C-restricted TCR beta clonotypes specific for CMV led the ex vivo response.

This CDR3 contains 13 residues. V lost 2 bases to trimming and J lost 4 bases, with 8 bases between them. From germline, CDR1 is MNHEY and CDR2 SVGAGI. MiXCR, run by TCRdb on the reads, gives a single entry per CDR3 protein. The repertoire includes fewer than 550,000 distinct CDR3 sequences, approximately 10% of them detected once, and roughly a tenth sits in the top ten. This rearrangement joins TRBV6-5 to TRBJ1-1; D is unresolved. This sequence originates from a human donor in good health (CMV status not recorded). Some clones in this sample may be carry-over from other donors' samples. The sequencing input was PBMCs. The CDR3 coding sequence is TGTGCCAGCAGTTACAAGGGAATCACTGAAGCTTTCTTT. Its protein product is CASSYKGITEAFF.